The TCR beta chain under discussion was sequenced for a study of OX40 agonist ivuxolimab in advanced cancers. About the study: Previous treatment with anti-PD-1, anti-PD-L1 or anti-CTLA-4 therapy was allowed; 40% had received some. General observations from the study: Among the lowest peripheral clonal expansion occurred in 0.1-3.0 mg/kg partial responders.

Some clones are missing from TCRdb's copy, which holds only in-frame ones; the method was immunoSEQ multiplex PCR. Of tens of thousands of clones in the sample, around 89% were seen once. In the case of this clone: Its target is unknown.

With 5 bases removed from V and 0 bases from J, the gap between germline ends came to 8 bases. The CDR3 is made up of 14 amino acids. Germline-derived CDR1 and CDR2 are SGHVS and FQNEAQ. This TCR was recovered from an adult with an advanced solid tumor such as melanoma, head and neck, liver or kidney cancer. The chain links TRBV7-8 to TRBJ1-3; unclear D gene. The sample was CD4+ or CD8+ T cells sorted from blood, taken in a trial of the OX40 agonist ivuxolimab. CDR3 DNA: TGTGCCAGCAGCGCGGGAGGCTCTGGAAACACCATATATTTT. As protein: CASSAGGSGNTIYF.